These 8 T cell receptor beta chains came from one sample sequenced in a study of T cell responses to AZD1222 COVID-19 vaccine. Sequencing was performed with immunoSEQ multiplex PCR; in TCRdb, only in-frame clones are kept and a portion is missing. The data contain 95,000 to 100,000 clones, roughly 80% of them singletons. The sample was peripheral blood, taken 28 days after the second AZD1222 dose. The origin of the receptors is an adult who received the AZD1222 COVID-19 vaccine.

The chain combines TRBV2 with TRBJ2-1; either TRBD1 or TRBD2 may fit D (7 bases each). CDR3 length: 14 residues. CDR1 and CDR2 (germline): SNHLY, FYNNEI. V was trimmed by 10 bases and J by 3 bases, leaving 16 bases between them. CDR3 nucleotide sequence: TGTGCCACGCCCAGGGGGGGGTACTACAATGAGCAGTTCTTC. It is translated as CATPRGGYYNEQFF.

J is TRBJ2-7 and V is TRBV2; TRBD1 is a possible D gene (7 bases). The V end lost 6 bases, the J end lost 5 bases, and 20 bases lay between the germline ends. The CDR3 runs 15 residues. In germline, CDR1 is SNHLY, CDR2 FYNNEI. CDR3 coding DNA: TGTGCCAGCAGGGTCCGACAGGGAGGAAGGGACGAGCAGTACTTC. It encodes CASRVRQGGRDEQYF.

The chain combines TRBV7-3 with TRBJ2-2; D unclear. The CDR3 contains 13 residues. V lost 2 bases to trimming and J lost 5 bases, with 6 bases between them. Germline V gene data show CDR1 as SGHTA and CDR2 as FQGTGA. DNA for the CDR3: TGTGCCAGCAGCTTAGATTGGACCGGGGAGCTGTTTTTT. Protein sequence: CASSLDWTGELFF.

The CDR3 coding sequence is TGTGCCAGCAGGACCGGACAAGCCTACAATGAGCAGTTCTTC. Translated, it gives CASRTGQAYNEQFF. The J gene is TRBJ2-1, the V gene TRBV27; perhaps TRBD1 as D (5 bases). Germline V lookup: CDR1 MNHEY, CDR2 SMNVEV (reference sequence). V shed 6 bases and J shed 2 bases, with 11 bases lying between them. This CDR3 has 14 residues.

The chain joins TRBV2 to TRBJ2-7; the D call may be TRBD1 or TRBD2 (5 bases each). V lost 6 bases and J 0 bases, leaving 9 bases between the germline ends. Germline CDR1 is SNHLY and CDR2 is FYNNEI. The length of the CDR3 is 13 residues. The CDR3 reads CASSGAVSYEQYF. In DNA, the CDR3 is TGTGCCAGCAGCGGGGCGGTCTCCTACGAGCAGTACTTC.

This sequence joins TRBV7-3 and TRBJ2-3; D remains unclear. CDR1 is SGHTA and CDR2 is FQGTGA in the germline V gene. The CDR3 spans 12 residues. V was shortened by 3 bases and J by 6 bases, with 7 bases between the two germline ends. Written as DNA, the CDR3 is TGTGCCAGCAGCTTCGCCGGTGATACGCAGTATTTT. Translated, it gives CASSFAGDTQYF.

J is TRBJ1-1 and V is TRBV7-8; D gene unclear. This CDR3 is 12 amino acids long. CDR1 and CDR2 (germline): SGHVS, FQNEAQ. Trimming pared 1 base from V and 5 bases from J, leaving 5 bases between. CDR3 sequence reads: CASSLVKTEAFF. The CDR3 DNA reads as TGTGCCAGCAGCTTAGTCAAGACTGAAGCTTTCTTT.

This rearrangement joins TRBV18 to TRBJ2-5, with 8 bases lining up with TRBD1. Per the germline V gene, CDR1 is KGHSH and CDR2 is LQKENI. The CDR3 sequence is 15 residues long. J was trimmed by 6 bases and V by 0 bases; bases with no gene match: 6. This CDR3 reads CASSPPAGGSKTQYF. The CDR3 region has the DNA TGTGCCAGCTCACCACCGGCAGGGGGCTCGAAGACCCAGTACTTC.